The 2 T cell receptor beta chains below were found in one sample sequenced in a study of shared clonotypes between healthy human individuals. This table comes from immunoSEQ multiplex PCR, and its TCRdb copy is limited to in-frame clones, with some not included. The table lists just over 2,000,000 clones, over 85% of them singletons. CD8 cells classed as naive were CD45RO-negative and positively selected for CCR7, excluding terminally differentiated effector memory CD45RA+ cells. The sample was naive CD8+ T cells sorted from blood. The receptors derive from a man younger than 35 in good health.

This clone was observed a single time. The rearrangement uses TRBV7-9 and TRBJ2-2; perhaps TRBD2 as D (6 bases). CDR3 length: 15 amino acids. The ends were cut back, 2 bases at V and 4 bases at J, with 11 bases in the middle. Germline V gene sequence: CDR1 SEHNR, CDR2 FQNEAQ (reference sequence). The CDR3, as DNA: TGTGCCAGCAGCTTATTAGGGAGGAGCACCGGGGAGCTGTTTTTT. Its protein is CASSLLGRSTGELFF.

The J gene is TRBJ2-3, the V gene TRBV27; 9 nucleotides agree with TRBD2. Looked up from germline, CDR1 is MNHEY and CDR2 is SMNVEV (reference sequence). The CDR3 is made up of 16 amino acids. Losses at the gene ends were 5 bases for V and 6 bases for J; bases not matched to a gene: 12. For the CDR3, the DNA is TGTGCCAGCAGTGTTAGCGGGGGCGCTTTTTTGGATACGCAGTATTTT. Its protein product is CASSVSGGAFLDTQYF.